The next 20 T cell receptor beta chains were all read from a single sample in a study of Ad26.COV2.S vaccination and SARS-CoV-2 variants. TCRdb's copy holds only in-frame clones and misses some; the assay was immunoSEQ multiplex PCR. Among roughly 420,000 clones listed, about 88% were seen once. Treatment given: some 19 received Ad26.COV2.S at low or high dose, single or two shots; roughly 5 received placebo; per-sample allocation not given. Sampling took place 63 days after the first vaccine or placebo injection. The material sequenced was peripheral blood, taken in a trial of Ad26.COV2.S vaccine versus placebo. All receptors derive from a person between 18 and 65 years old who received the Ad26.COV2.S COVID-19 vaccine or a placebo.

The gene calls are TRBV5-4 and TRBJ1-2; D is ambiguous. V was trimmed by 4 bases and J by 5 bases, leaving 18 bases between them. The CDR3 contains 15 residues. The V gene's germline CDR1 is SGHNT and CDR2 YYREEE (reference sequence). The CDR3 loop is CASSKPGEGLYGYTF. The DNA for the CDR3 is TGTGCCAGCAGCAAGCCCGGCGAGGGTCTATATGGCTACACCTTC.

The CDR3 DNA sequence: TGTGCCATGTCCCCCAGGGGCGGCTACAATGAGCAGTTCTTC. Translation: CAMSPRGGYNEQFF. The rearrangement uses TRBV10-3 and TRBJ2-1, with D possibly matching TRBD1 (6 bases). V was shortened by 9 bases and J by 3 bases, with 15 bases between the two germline ends. CDR3 length: 14 amino acids. The germline CDR1 and CDR2 sequences are ENHRY and SYGVKD.

V is TRBV7-2 and J is TRBJ1-5; D ambiguous. CDR1 SGHTA and CDR2 FQGNSA come from the germline V gene. CDR3 size: 13 residues. The germline V and J ends were trimmed by 5 bases and 6 bases, with 11 bases remaining between them. Written as DNA, the CDR3 is TGTGCCAGCAGCCCCCTGGCTGGTCAGCCCCAGCATTTT. This encodes CASSPLAGQPQHF.

The chain has TRBV5-1 and TRBJ1-4, with no clear D. The germline V gene has CDR1 SGHRS and CDR2 YFSETQ. The length of the CDR3 is 15 residues. Trimming removed 2 bases at V and 0 bases at J, with 8 bases between. The CDR3 loop reads CASSLGSATNEKLFF. The CDR3 DNA sequence: TGCGCCAGCAGCTTAGGATCTGCAACTAATGAAAAACTGTTTTTT.

The rearrangement uses TRBV27 and TRBJ1-2, with D possibly matching TRBD1 (5 bases). Per the germline V gene, CDR1 is MNHEY and CDR2 is SMNVEV (reference sequence). The CDR3 is 15 amino acids. V dropped 4 bases and J dropped 4 bases, with 16 bases sitting between them. DNA for the CDR3: TGTGCCAGCAGTTATAGGGGCGGGGGGGGCTATGGCTACACCTTC. Its translation: CASSYRGGGGYGYTF.

This clone was recorded once. V usage is TRBV19 and J usage is TRBJ1-5; TRBD1 matches at 9 bases. This CDR3 is 15 amino acids long. CDR1 is LNHDA and CDR2 is SQIVND in the germline V gene (reference sequence). The J segment lost 5 bases and the V segment lost 4 bases, leaving 6 bases of the junction unmatched. The CDR3 loop reads CASSKDRGFHQPQHF. CDR3 nucleotide sequence: TGTGCCAGTAGTAAGGACAGGGGATTCCATCAGCCCCAGCATTTT.

The rearrangement joins TRBV29-1 to TRBJ1-4; D is ambiguous. In germline, CDR1 is SQVTM, CDR2 ANQGSEA. With 5 bases removed from V and 8 bases from J, the gap between germline ends came to 12 bases. The CDR3 consists of 12 residues. The CDR3 DNA reads TGCAGCGTTCTAACGTCAGGCGAAAAACTGTTTTTT. Translating gives CSVLTSGEKLFF.

This clone has only one observation. This sample includes further DNA sequences coding for the same CDR3. This chain uses TRBV7-2 with TRBJ2-2; D gene ambiguous. V was clipped by 5 bases and J by 4 bases, with 8 bases between them. The germline CDR1 and CDR2 sequences are SGHTA and FQGNSA. The length of the CDR3 is 13 residues. CDR3 nucleotide sequence: TGTGCCAGCAGCCTCCTCGGCACCGGGGAGCTGTTTTTT. The encoded protein is CASSLLGTGELFF.

This clone has only one observation. V and J are TRBV9 and TRBJ2-2; D unresolved. The CDR3 covers 13 residues. The V gene's germline CDR1 is SGDLS and CDR2 YYNGEE. Deletions cut 4 bases from V and 6 bases from J, with 10 bases between. CDR3 residues: CASSPAAAGELFF. CDR3 DNA sequence: TGTGCCAGCAGCCCCGCCGCGGCCGGGGAGCTGTTTTTT. Full variable domain (missing parts from reference TRBV9 and TRBJ2-2): DSGVTQTPKHLITATGQRVTLRCSPRSGDLSVYWYQQSLDQGLQFLIQYYNGEERAKGNILERFSAQQFPDLHSELNLSSLELGDSALYFCASSPAAAGELFFGEGSRLTVL.

V gene TRBV28 combines with J gene TRBJ1-6, with no clear D. In germline, CDR1 is MDHEN, CDR2 SYDVKM. Trimming shortened V by 5 bases and J by 14 bases, and 13 bases separated the two germline ends. The CDR3 consists of 12 residues. CDR3 sequence (DNA): TGTGCCAGCAGTCCCCTCCCTGTGGCCCTCCACTTT. It codes for CASSPLPVALHF.

The rearrangement links TRBV5-5 to TRBJ2-1; perhaps TRBD1 as D (6 bases). CDR3 size: 17 residues. CDR1 is SGHKS and CDR2 is YYEKEE in the germline V gene (reference sequence). With 4 bases removed from V and 12 bases from J, the gap between germline ends came to 29 bases. CDR3 coding DNA: TGTGCCAGCAGCCGATTCCAAACCCTCAACAGGGCCAGTGTGCAGTTCTTC. Translated, it gives CASSRFQTLNRASVQFF.

This clone was recorded once. V is TRBV4-3 and J is TRBJ1-3; D possibly corresponds to TRBD1 (5 bases). Germline V gene sequence: CDR1 LGHNA, CDR2 YSLEER. Trimming took 0 bases from V and 4 from J, leaving 10 bases between them. The CDR3 extends over 15 amino acids. The CDR3 spells CASSQDGGRGNTIYF. Here the CDR3 DNA reads TGCGCCAGCAGCCAAGATGGGGGGAGAGGAAACACCATATATTTT.

The chain combines TRBV7-6 with TRBJ2-7; D is perhaps TRBD2 (6 bases). Germline V CDR1 and CDR2: SGHVS, FNYEAQ. Trimming removed 7 bases at V and 2 bases at J, with 21 bases between. The CDR3 consists of 16 residues. CDR3 sequence (DNA): TGTGCCAGCAACCTTAGCTTAGGGCGGGGAGCCTACGAGCAGTACGTC. Translated: CASNLSLGRGAYEQYV.

The chain uses TRBV5-1 and TRBJ2-5, with D possibly matching TRBD2 (5 bases). This CDR3 is built from 14 residues. The ends were cut back, 1 base at V and 1 base at J, with 8 bases in the middle. Germline assignment: CDR1 SGHRS and CDR2 YFSETQ. The chain's CDR3 is CASSLRTSQETQYF. DNA of the CDR3: TGCGCCAGCAGCTTGCGTACTAGCCAAGAGACCCAGTACTTC.

The rearrangement joins TRBV5-4 to TRBJ2-2; 9 bases align to TRBD1. CDR3 size: 18 residues. In germline, CDR1 is SGHNT, CDR2 YYREEE (reference sequence). With 1 base clipped from V and 4 bases from J, the junction kept 11 bases outside the gene matches. In DNA, the CDR3 is TGTGCCAGCAGCTTGAGAGCGACAGGGGGTCGTGCCACCGGGGAGCTGTTTTTT. This encodes CASSLRATGGRATGELFF.

The rearrangement links TRBV10-3 to TRBJ1-2; 10 bases align to TRBD1. The CDR3 sequence is 15 residues long. V trimming: 5 bases; J trimming: 2 bases; junction bases outside the gene matches: 5. CDR1 and CDR2 (germline): ENHRY, SYGVKD. The CDR3 coding sequence is TGTGCCATCAGTACGCCGGGACAGGGGAACTATGGCTACACCTTC. Translation gives CAISTPGQGNYGYTF.

The V and J genes are TRBV10-3 and TRBJ2-3, with 7 positions matching TRBD2. The germline V gene encodes CDR1 ENHRY and CDR2 SYGVKD. The CDR3 consists of 15 residues. V trimming: 10 bases; J trimming: 3 bases; junction bases outside the gene matches: 13. As DNA, the CDR3 is TGTGCCACGCACGGGACTAATTCCTTGACAGATACGCAGTATTTT. It codes for CATHGTNSLTDTQYF.

Worth noting for this clone: Other DNA sequences in the sample encode the same CDR3. The chain joins TRBV7-9 to TRBJ2-3; no firm D call. CDR3 length: 12 residues. Trimming took 5 bases from V and 2 from J, leaving 5 bases between them. The germline V gene has CDR1 SEHNR and CDR2 FQNEAQ (reference sequence). This chain's CDR3 is CASSRDTDTQYF. CDR3 DNA sequence: TGTGCCAGCAGCCGAGACACAGATACGCAGTATTTT.

Only a few counts were recorded for this clone. The rearrangement joins TRBV2 to TRBJ1-6; no clear D. With 4 bases removed from V and 8 bases from J, the gap between germline ends came to 12 bases. The CDR3 is 14 residues long. In germline, CDR1 is SNHLY, CDR2 FYNNEI. For the CDR3, the DNA is TGTGCCAGCAGTGTAGAAAAACAACATTCACCCCTCCACTTT. This codes for CASSVEKQHSPLHF. Full variable domain (missing parts from reference TRBV2 and TRBJ1-6): EPEVTQTPSHQVTQMGQEVILRCVPISNHLYFYWYRQILGQKVEFLVSFYNNEISEKSEIFDDQFSVERPDGSNFTLKIRSTKLEDSAMYFCASSVEKQHSPLHFGNGTRLTVT.

This clone appeared a single time. The CDR3 reads CASSVSHRAMGNTIYF. CDR3 DNA sequence: TGTGCCAGCAGCGTATCTCACAGGGCGATGGGAAACACCATATATTTT. This chain links TRBV9 with TRBJ1-3; possible D gene TRBD1, 6 bases. Germline CDR1 and CDR2: SGDLS and YYNGEE. CDR3 size: 16 residues. V was clipped by 1 base and J by 4 bases, with 15 bases between them.